The following is a T cell receptor beta chain sequence with its context. Trimming took 0 bases from V and 7 from J, leaving 8 bases between them. This CDR3 is 13 amino acids long. Germline loops: CDR1 SGHDT, CDR2 YYEEEE. The data belong to a study of OX40 agonist ivuxolimab in advanced cancers. The wider study: Enrollees could have had prior anti-PD-1, anti-PD-L1 or anti-CTLA-4 therapy, which approximately 40% had received.

Profiling relied on immunoSEQ multiplex PCR, and the TCRdb table lists in-frame clones only, not all of them. The table lists roughly 26,000 clones, 76% of them singletons. The clonotype comes from an adult with an advanced solid tumor such as melanoma, head and neck, liver or kidney cancer. This chain connects TRBV5-6 to TRBJ2-1; TRBD2 might be the D (6 bases). Sequencing used CD4+ or CD8+ T cells sorted from blood, obtained in a trial of the OX40 agonist ivuxolimab. CDR3 sequence: CASSLAGRNEQFF. CDR3 DNA: TGTGCCAGCAGCTTGGCGGGGAGGAATGAGCAGTTCTTC.